This is a list of T cell receptor beta chains from one sample in a study of shared clonotypes between healthy human individuals. This table comes from immunoSEQ multiplex PCR, and its TCRdb copy is limited to in-frame clones, with some not included. The table shows fewer than 2.5 million clones, with roughly 93% occurring only once. Sequenced material: naive CD4+ T cells from PBMCs. Receptors were obtained from a man aged 18 to 35 in good health. Some clones in this sample may be carry-over from other donors' samples. Both conserved end residues are part of each CDR3. A D gene is named only where the DNA matches it firmly. Clone size is shown for a subset of rows, as once, few, many or a class of expanded clone.

TRBV5-4	.	TRBJ2-2	.	TGTGCCAGCAGCTACCGGGACCCATACACCGGGGAGCTGTTTTTT	CASSYRDPYTGELFF
TRBV27	.	TRBJ1-6	TRBD1	TGTGCCAGCAGCCGGGACAGGGCCAATTCACCCCTCCACTTT	CASSRDRANSPLHF
TRBV28	once	TRBJ2-1	.	TGTGCCAGCAGTTTATCTCTCCCCTACAATGAGCAGTTCTTC	CASSLSLPYNEQFF
TRBV14	once	TRBJ2-7	.	TGTGCCAGCAGCCAAAGAGACAGACAGCCACCTAACGAGCAGTACTTC	CASSQRDRQPPNEQYF
TRBV28	.	TRBJ2-3	.	TGTGCCAGCAGCCTAGCCGGCGGGGGCGGCGATACGCAGTATTTT	CASSLAGGGGDTQYF
TRBV7-9	.	TRBJ2-5	.	TGTGCCAGCAGCCTTATGGCCCGGGAGACCCAGTACTTC	CASSLMARETQYF
TRBV7-8	.	TRBJ1-5	.	TGTGCCAGCAGCTTAGGGGGTGCTCAGCCCCAGCATTTT	CASSLGGAQPQHF
TRBV6-6	.	TRBJ1-2	.	TGTGCCAGCAGCCCCAGACAGTTAGGGATTTATGGCTACACCTTC	CASSPRQLGIYGYTF
TRBV5-1	.	TRBJ1-1	TRBD1	TGCGCCAGCAGCTTCTCCGGGACAGGTGCTGAAGCTTTCTTT	CASSFSGTGAEAFF
TRBV7-2	.	TRBJ1-3	.	TGTGCCAGCAGCCCGAGCCTCAGGGAGATCTCTGGAAACACCATATATTTT	CASSPSLREISGNTIYF
TRBV6-5	.	TRBJ1-2	.	TGTGCCAGCAGTTACGAGGGCGGCTACACCTTC	CASSYEGGYTF
TRBV6-4	.	TRBJ2-7	TRBD1	TGTGCCAGCAGTGACTCGGGACAGGGGGGGGCCTACGAGCAGTACTTC	CASSDSGQGGAYEQYF
TRBV5-1	.	TRBJ1-2	.	TGCGCCAGCAGCTTGTCATCGGGGGGCTACACCTTC	CASSLSSGGYTF
TRBV30	.	TRBJ2-3	.	TGTGCCTGGAGCGGTACGGGACATACGCAGTATTTT	CAWSGTGHTQYF
TRBV5-1	.	TRBJ2-5	TRBD2	TGCGCCAGCAGCTTGGGAGCTAGCGGGAGTGAGACCCAGTACTTC	CASSLGASGSETQYF
TRBV6-5	.	TRBJ2-7	TRBD2	TGTGCCAGCAGTTACTCTAGCGGGAGAAGCTACGAGCAGTACTTC	CASSYSSGRSYEQYF
TRBV6-5	once	TRBJ2-2	.	TGTGCCAGCCATTACTCATGGAGCGGCACCGGGGAGCTGTTTTTT	CASHYSWSGTGELFF
TRBV4-2	.	TRBJ1-4	.	TGTGCCAGCAGCCAACCCGGGGAAAAACTGTTTTTT	CASSQPGEKLFF
TRBV18	.	TRBJ2-2	.	TGTGCCAGCTCACCCCTATCGCACCTGAACACCGGGGAGCTGTTTTTT	CASSPLSHLNTGELFF
TRBV4-1	.	TRBJ1-1	.	TGCGCCAGCAGCCAAGTACAGGCCACTGAAGCTTTCTTT	CASSQVQATEAFF
TRBV28	once	TRBJ2-7	TRBD2	TGTGCCAGCCGTACTAGCGGGAGAGCGCTCGAGCAGTACTTC	CASRTSGRALEQYF
TRBV5-1	.	TRBJ1-5	TRBD1	TGCGCCAGCAGCTCGGGACAGGGAATTTATAGCAATCAGCCCCAGCATTTT	CASSSGQGIYSNQPQHF
TRBV25-1	once	TRBJ2-7	.	TGTGCCAGCAGTGATAGGTACGAGCAGTACTTC	CASSDRYEQYF
TRBV5-4	.	TRBJ2-3	.	TGTGCCAGCAGTTCAGTGGGGACAGATACGCAGTATTTT	CASSSVGTDTQYF
TRBV19	.	TRBJ2-7	TRBD1	TGTGCCAGTAGTATACAGGGACAGGGGACATACGAGCAGTACTTC	CASSIQGQGTYEQYF
TRBV5-3	once	TRBJ1-1	.	TGTGCCAGAAGCTCCTCGGGGGGCACTGAAGCTTTCTTT	CARSSSGGTEAFF
TRBV7-3	.	TRBJ2-3	TRBD2	TGTGCCAGCAGCTTATCTAGCGGGAGCACAGATACGCAGTATTTT	CASSLSSGSTDTQYF
TRBV6-4	.	TRBJ2-1	.	TGTGCCAGCAGTCCCCTAGCGCGCTCCTACAATGAGCAGTTCTTC	CASSPLARSYNEQFF
TRBV5-4	.	TRBJ2-5	.	TGTGCCAGCAGCTTAGGGATAATTTTGGCAGGTGGAGCGGTGAAAGAGACCCAGTACTTC	CASSLGIILAGGAVKETQYF
TRBV25-1	.	TRBJ2-1	TRBD2	TGTGCCAGCAGTAGCTATACCGGGACTACCTTTCGTGAGCAGTTCTTC	CASSSYTGTTFREQFF
TRBV18	.	TRBJ1-1	.	TGTGCCAGCTCACCAACAGGTCTCAACACTGAAGCTTTCTTT	CASSPTGLNTEAFF
TRBV27	.	TRBJ1-5	.	TGTGCCAGCAGCACGGGTTATAGCAATCAGCCCCAGCATTTT	CASSTGYSNQPQHF
TRBV7-3	.	TRBJ2-5	.	TGTGCCAGCAGCTTACGGGGGCGGGAGACCCAGTACTTC	CASSLRGRETQYF
TRBV28	.	TRBJ2-3	.	TGTGCCAGCAGTGGGAGGCAGGCCAGCACAGATACGCAGTATTTT	CASSGRQASTDTQYF
TRBV7-2	.	TRBJ2-1	.	TGTGCCAGCAGCTTACCTGGAGCGCGGCCCAATGAGCAGTTCTTC	CASSLPGARPNEQFF
TRBV9	.	TRBJ2-3	TRBD2	TGTGCCAGCAGCTTGAGCGGGAGATCTGTAGATACGCAGTATTTT	CASSLSGRSVDTQYF
TRBV7-6	.	TRBJ1-1	.	TGTGCCAGCAGCTTAGTTGAGGCGATGAACACTGAAGCTTTCTTT	CASSLVEAMNTEAFF
TRBV10-3	.	TRBJ1-1	.	TGTGCCATCATAAGAGCAGGTCAGAACACTGAAGCTTTCTTT	CAIIRAGQNTEAFF